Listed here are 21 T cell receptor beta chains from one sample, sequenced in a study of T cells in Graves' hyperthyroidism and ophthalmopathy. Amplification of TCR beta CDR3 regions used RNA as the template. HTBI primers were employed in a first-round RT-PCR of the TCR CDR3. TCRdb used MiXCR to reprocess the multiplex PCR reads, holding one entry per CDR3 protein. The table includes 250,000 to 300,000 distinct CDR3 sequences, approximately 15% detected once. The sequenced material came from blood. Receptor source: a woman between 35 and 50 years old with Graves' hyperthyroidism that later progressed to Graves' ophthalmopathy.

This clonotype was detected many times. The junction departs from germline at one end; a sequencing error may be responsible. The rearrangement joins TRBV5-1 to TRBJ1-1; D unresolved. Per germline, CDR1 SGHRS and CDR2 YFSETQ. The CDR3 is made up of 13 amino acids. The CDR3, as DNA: TGCGCCAGCAGCTTGCCCCAGAACCCTGAAGCTTTCTTT. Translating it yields CASSLPQNPEAFF.

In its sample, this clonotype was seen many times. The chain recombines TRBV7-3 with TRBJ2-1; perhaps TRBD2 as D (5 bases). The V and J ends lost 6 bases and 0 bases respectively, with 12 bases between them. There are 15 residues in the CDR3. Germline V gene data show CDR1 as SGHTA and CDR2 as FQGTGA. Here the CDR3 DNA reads TGTGCCAGCAGTCAACTAGGAAGCTCCTACAATGAGCAGTTCTTC. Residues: CASSQLGSSYNEQFF.

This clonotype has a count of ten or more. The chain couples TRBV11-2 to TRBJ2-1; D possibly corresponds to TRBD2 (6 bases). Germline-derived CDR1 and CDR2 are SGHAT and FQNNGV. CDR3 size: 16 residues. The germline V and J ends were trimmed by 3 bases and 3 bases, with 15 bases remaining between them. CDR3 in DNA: TGTGCCAGCAGCTTGACGCGACTAGAAGGCTACAATGAGCAGTTCTTC. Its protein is CASSLTRLEGYNEQFF.

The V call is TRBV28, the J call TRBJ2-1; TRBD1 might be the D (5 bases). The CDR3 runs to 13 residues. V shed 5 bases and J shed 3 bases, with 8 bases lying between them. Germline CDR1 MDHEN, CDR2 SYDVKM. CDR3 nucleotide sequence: TGTGCCAGCAGTGACAGAGGCTACAATGAGCAGTTCTTC. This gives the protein CASSDRGYNEQFF.

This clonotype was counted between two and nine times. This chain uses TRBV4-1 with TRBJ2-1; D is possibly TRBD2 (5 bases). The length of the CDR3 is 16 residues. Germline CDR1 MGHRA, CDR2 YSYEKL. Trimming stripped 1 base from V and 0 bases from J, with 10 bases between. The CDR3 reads CASSQVRASSYNEQFF. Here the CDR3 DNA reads TGCGCCAGCAGCCAAGTGAGGGCTAGCTCCTACAATGAGCAGTTCTTC.

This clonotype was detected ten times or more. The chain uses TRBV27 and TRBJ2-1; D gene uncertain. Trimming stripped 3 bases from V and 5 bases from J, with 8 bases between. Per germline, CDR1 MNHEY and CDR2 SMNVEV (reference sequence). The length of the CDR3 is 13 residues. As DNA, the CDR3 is TGTGCCAGCAGTTTTATTGCGGACAATGAGCAGTTCTTC. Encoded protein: CASSFIADNEQFF.

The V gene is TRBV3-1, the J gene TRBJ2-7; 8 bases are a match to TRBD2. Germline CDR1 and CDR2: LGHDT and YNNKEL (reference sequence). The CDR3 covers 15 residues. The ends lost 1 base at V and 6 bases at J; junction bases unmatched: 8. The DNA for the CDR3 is TGTGCCAGCAGCCAAGTCCGGACTAGCCCTACCGAGCAGTACTTC. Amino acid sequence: CASSQVRTSPTEQYF.

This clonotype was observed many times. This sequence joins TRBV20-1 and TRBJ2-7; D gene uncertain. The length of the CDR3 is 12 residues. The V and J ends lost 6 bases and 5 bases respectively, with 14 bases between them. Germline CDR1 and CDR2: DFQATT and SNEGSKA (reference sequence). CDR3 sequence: CSAAAGVDEQYF. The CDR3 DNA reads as TGCAGTGCGGCCGCTGGGGTGGACGAGCAGTACTTC.

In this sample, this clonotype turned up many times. In DNA, the CDR3 is TGTGCCAGCAGTTACAGGGTCTATCAGCCCCAGCATTTT. It is translated as CASSYRVYQPQHF. V gene TRBV28 combines with J gene TRBJ1-5; maybe TRBD1 (6 bases). V lost 4 bases and J lost 5, with 9 bases in between. There are 13 residues in the CDR3. CDR1 and CDR2 from the germline V gene are MDHEN and SYDVKM. Looking up the rest from reference TRBV28 and TRBJ1-5 gives the full variable domain: DVKVTQSSRYLVKRTGEKVFLECVQDMDHENMFWYRQDPGLGLRLIYFSYDVKMKEKGDIPEGYSVSREKKERFSLILESASTNQTSMYLCASSYRVYQPQHFGDGTRLSIL.

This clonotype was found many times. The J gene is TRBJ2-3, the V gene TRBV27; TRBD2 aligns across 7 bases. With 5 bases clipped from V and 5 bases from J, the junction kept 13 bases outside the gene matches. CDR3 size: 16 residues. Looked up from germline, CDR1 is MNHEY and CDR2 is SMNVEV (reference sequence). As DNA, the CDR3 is TGTGCCAGCAGTCCATCATATGGGGGAGGGGAAGATACGCAGTATTTT. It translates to CASSPSYGGGEDTQYF.

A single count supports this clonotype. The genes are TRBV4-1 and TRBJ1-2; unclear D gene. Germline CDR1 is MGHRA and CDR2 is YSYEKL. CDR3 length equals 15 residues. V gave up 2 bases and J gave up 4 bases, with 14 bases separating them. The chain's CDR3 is CASSQPIAAFYGYTF. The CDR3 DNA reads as TGCGCCAGCAGCCAACCCATAGCAGCCTTCTATGGCTACACCTTC.

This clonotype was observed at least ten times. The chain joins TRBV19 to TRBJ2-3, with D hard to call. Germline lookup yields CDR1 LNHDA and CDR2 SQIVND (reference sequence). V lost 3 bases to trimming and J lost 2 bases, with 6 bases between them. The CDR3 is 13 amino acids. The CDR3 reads CASSIGITDTQYF. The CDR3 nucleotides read TGTGCCAGTAGTATCGGAATCACAGATACGCAGTATTTT. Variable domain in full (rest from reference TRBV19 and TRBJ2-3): DGGITQSPKYLFRKEGQNVTLSCEQNLNHDAMYWYRQDPGQGLRLIYYSQIVNDFQKGDIAEGYSVSREKKESFPLTVTSAQKNPTAFYLCASSIGITDTQYFGPGTRLTVL.

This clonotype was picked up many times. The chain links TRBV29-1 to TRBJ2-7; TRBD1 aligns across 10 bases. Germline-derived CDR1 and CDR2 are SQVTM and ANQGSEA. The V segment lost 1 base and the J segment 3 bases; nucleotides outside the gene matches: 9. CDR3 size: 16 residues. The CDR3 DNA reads TGCAGCGTTGAAGGGGTATCGGGACAGGGGATCTACGAGCAGTACTTC. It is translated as CSVEGVSGQGIYEQYF.

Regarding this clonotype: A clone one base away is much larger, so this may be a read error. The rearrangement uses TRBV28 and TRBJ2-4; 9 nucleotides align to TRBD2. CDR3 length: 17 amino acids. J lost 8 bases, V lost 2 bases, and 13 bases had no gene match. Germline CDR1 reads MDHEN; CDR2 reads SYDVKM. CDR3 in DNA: TGTGCCAGCAGTTTAGGTCTTGCGGGAGGGCCGGGGGACATTCAGTACTTC. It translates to CASSLGLAGGPGDIQYF.

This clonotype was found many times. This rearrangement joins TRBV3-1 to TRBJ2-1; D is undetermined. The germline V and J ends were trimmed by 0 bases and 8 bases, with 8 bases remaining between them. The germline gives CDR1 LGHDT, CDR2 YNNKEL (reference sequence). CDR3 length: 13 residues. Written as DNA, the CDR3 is TGTGCCAGCAGCCAAGATAACCCGGATGAGCAGTTCTTC. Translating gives CASSQDNPDEQFF.

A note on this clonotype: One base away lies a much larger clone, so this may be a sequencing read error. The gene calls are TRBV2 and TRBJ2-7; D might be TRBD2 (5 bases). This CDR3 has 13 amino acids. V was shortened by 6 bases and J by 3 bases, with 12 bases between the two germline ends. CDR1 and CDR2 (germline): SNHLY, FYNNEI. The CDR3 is CASSLGNYYEQYF. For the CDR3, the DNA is TGTGCCAGCAGCCTCGGGAACTACTACGAGCAGTACTTC.

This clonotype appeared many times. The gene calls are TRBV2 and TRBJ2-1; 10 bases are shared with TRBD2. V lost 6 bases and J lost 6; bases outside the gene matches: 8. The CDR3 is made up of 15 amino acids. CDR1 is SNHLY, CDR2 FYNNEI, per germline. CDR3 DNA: TGTGCCAGCAGGAAGACTAGCGGGTCGATCAATGAGCAGTTCTTC. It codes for CASRKTSGSINEQFF. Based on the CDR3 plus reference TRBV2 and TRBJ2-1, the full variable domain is EPEVTQTPSHQVTQMGQEVILRCVPISNHLYFYWYRQILGQKVEFLVSFYNNEISEKSEIFDDQFSVERPDGSNFTLKIRSTKLEDSAMYFCASRKTSGSINEQFFGPGTRLTVL.

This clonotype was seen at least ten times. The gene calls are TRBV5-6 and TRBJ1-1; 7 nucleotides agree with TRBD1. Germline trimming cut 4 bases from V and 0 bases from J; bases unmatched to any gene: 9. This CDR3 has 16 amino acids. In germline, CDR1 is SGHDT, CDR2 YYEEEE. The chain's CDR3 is CASSPEGQNLNTEAFF. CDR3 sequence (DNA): TGTGCCAGCAGCCCAGAGGGACAGAACTTGAACACTGAAGCTTTCTTT.

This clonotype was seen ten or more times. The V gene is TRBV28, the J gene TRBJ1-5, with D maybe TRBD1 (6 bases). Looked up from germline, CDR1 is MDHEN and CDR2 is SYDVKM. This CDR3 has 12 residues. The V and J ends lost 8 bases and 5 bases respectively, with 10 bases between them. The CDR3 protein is CASGDTHQPQHF. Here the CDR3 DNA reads TGTGCCAGCGGGGACACCCATCAGCCCCAGCATTTT.

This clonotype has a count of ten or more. The CDR3 protein is CASSSPGEQFF. In DNA form, the CDR3 reads TGTGCCAGCAGCTCGCCTGGCGAGCAGTTCTTC. The chain recombines TRBV9 with TRBJ2-1; D unclear. The V and J ends lost 4 bases and 10 bases respectively, with 9 bases between them. The CDR3 runs to 11 residues. From germline, CDR1 is SGDLS and CDR2 YYNGEE.

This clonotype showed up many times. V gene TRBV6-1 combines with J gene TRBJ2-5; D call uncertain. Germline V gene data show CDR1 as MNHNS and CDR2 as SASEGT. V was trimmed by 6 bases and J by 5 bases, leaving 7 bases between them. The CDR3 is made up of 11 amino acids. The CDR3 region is CASRERETQYF. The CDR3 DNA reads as TGTGCCAGCAGGGAACGGGAGACCCAGTACTTC.